The 20 T cell receptor beta chains in this list originate from one sample, sequenced in a study of blood T cell repertoires in COVID-19. The data were produced by immunoSEQ multiplex PCR, yet TCRdb's version contains in-frame clones alone and is incomplete. Of around 55,000 clones listed, roughly 80% are singletons. Input material: peripheral blood. These receptors were taken from a human donor in a cohort sampled during active or convalescent COVID-19.

The chain links TRBV2 to TRBJ1-5; no clear D gene. The V gene lost 7 bases and the J gene lost 1 base, with 8 bases spanning the gap. There are 13 residues in the CDR3. CDR1 is SNHLY, CDR2 FYNNEI, per germline. In DNA, the CDR3 is TGTGCCAGCAATGGAGGGAGCAATCAGCCCCAGCATTTT. Translating it yields CASNGGSNQPQHF.

This sequence joins TRBV19 and TRBJ2-5; no firm D call. The germline V and J ends were trimmed by 1 base and 5 bases, with 8 bases remaining between them. The CDR3 runs to 13 residues. The V gene's germline CDR1 is LNHDA and CDR2 SQIVND (reference sequence). The CDR3 DNA is TGTGCCAGTAGTATAGGGCTGTCGGAGACCCAGTACTTC. Protein product: CASSIGLSETQYF. The entire variable domain, with the rest obtained from reference TRBV19 and TRBJ2-5, is as follows: DGGITQSPKYLFRKEGQNVTLSCEQNLNHDAMYWYRQDPGQGLRLIYYSQIVNDFQKGDIAEGYSVSREKKESFPLTVTSAQKNPTAFYLCASSIGLSETQYFGPGTRLLVL.

CDR3: CASSYSIGGMETQYF. The CDR3 coding sequence is TGTGCCAGCAGTTACTCGATCGGGGGAATGGAGACCCAGTACTTC. The V and J genes are TRBV6-5 and TRBJ2-5, with a tentative D call TRBD2 (6 bases). CDR3 size: 15 residues. Trimming removed 0 bases at V and 5 bases at J, with 13 bases between. Germline CDR1 and CDR2: MNHEY and SVGAGI.

V and J are TRBV23-1 and TRBJ2-5; D remains ambiguous. TRBV23-1 is classed as an ORF, of uncertain function. Deletions cut 7 bases from V and 7 bases from J, with 4 bases between. This CDR3 is built from 9 residues. CDR3 DNA: TGCGCCAGCACTTGGACCCAGTACTTC. Translation gives CASTWTQYF.

This chain connects TRBV10-3 to TRBJ2-7; a weak D match, TRBD2 (6 bases). In germline, CDR1 is ENHRY, CDR2 SYGVKD. Deletions cut 1 base from V and 4 bases from J, with 11 bases between. This CDR3 is built from 14 residues. The CDR3 DNA reads as TGTGCCATCAGTGAGTACGGGGCGGGGTACGAGCAGTACTTC. Amino acids: CAISEYGAGYEQYF.

This sequence joins TRBV19 and TRBJ2-1; 11 bases are a match to TRBD2. The CDR3 runs to 16 residues. Germline CDR1 is LNHDA and CDR2 is SQIVND (reference sequence). The V segment lost 5 bases and the J segment 4 bases; nucleotides outside the gene matches: 7. This CDR3 reads CASSLGTSGFYNEQFF. Here the CDR3 DNA reads TGTGCCAGTAGTTTGGGGACTAGCGGATTTTACAATGAGCAGTTCTTC.

V and J are TRBV6-4 and TRBJ1-2; the D is unclear. The length of the CDR3 is 10 residues. From germline, CDR1 is MRHNA and CDR2 SNTAGT. Trimming took off 2 bases at V and 7 bases at J, with 2 bases between the two ends. The CDR3 loop reads CASSDLGYTF. CDR3 bases: TGTGCCAGCAGTGACCTTGGCTACACCTTC.

The gene calls are TRBV4-3 and TRBJ1-3, with a possible D match to TRBD1 (6 bases). CDR1 is LGHNA, CDR2 YSLEER, per germline. V dropped 2 bases and J dropped 1 base, with 12 bases sitting between them. This CDR3 comprises 16 residues. The CDR3 DNA follows: TGCGCCAGCAGCCAAAGGGGGGGTCTATCTGGAAACACCATATATTTT. Protein product: CASSQRGGLSGNTIYF.

CDR3 sequence: CASSYSVGVETQYF. Here the CDR3 DNA reads TGTGCCAGCAGTTACTCGGTCGGAGTAGAGACCCAGTACTTC. The V call is TRBV6-6, the J call TRBJ2-5, with no clear D. The length of the CDR3 is 14 residues. Deletions cut 0 bases from V and 4 bases from J, with 9 bases between. CDR1 is MNHNY and CDR2 is SVGAGI in the germline V gene (reference sequence).

The chain combines TRBV4-2 with TRBJ1-1; 7 bases match TRBD1. CDR1 and CDR2 (germline): LGHNA, YNFKEQ. V trimming: 0 bases; J trimming: 6 bases; junction bases outside the gene matches: 10. The CDR3 covers 16 residues. CDR3 coding DNA: TGTGCCAGCAGCCAAGATGAAGTAGGGGGCCAGGCTGAAGCTTTCTTT. It specifies CASSQDEVGGQAEAFF.

The V gene is TRBV5-1, the J gene TRBJ1-2; perhaps TRBD1 as D (5 bases). The V end was cut by 2 bases, the J end by 4 bases, with 12 bases between. Germline V gives CDR1 SGHRS, CDR2 YFSETQ. CDR3 length: 14 residues. CDR3: CASSFLGEGYGYTF. The CDR3 region has the DNA TGCGCCAGCAGCTTCTTAGGGGAGGGCTATGGCTACACCTTC.

The CDR3 bases are TGTGCCAGCAGCTCCCTCCCCCCGAACACCGGGGAGCTGTTTTTT. Its protein is CASSSLPPNTGELFF. The genes are TRBV5-4 and TRBJ2-2; D is unclear. The CDR3 extends over 15 amino acids. Per germline, CDR1 SGHNT and CDR2 YYREEE (reference sequence). V gave up 3 bases and J gave up 0 bases, with 9 bases separating them.

This chain uses TRBV28 with TRBJ2-7; TRBD1 agrees at 8 bases. V dropped 6 bases and J dropped 0; count of bases not matched to a gene: 7. The CDR3 consists of 15 residues. The germline V gene has CDR1 MDHEN and CDR2 SYDVKM. The CDR3 sequence: CASSSGQASSYEQYF. The CDR3 DNA reads TGTGCCAGCAGCTCGGGACAGGCTAGCTCCTACGAGCAGTACTTC.

The V and J genes are TRBV5-1 and TRBJ1-1; weak D call: TRBD1 (5 bases). The CDR3 extends over 13 amino acids. Trimming shortened V by 4 bases and J by 8 bases, and 15 bases separated the two germline ends. Germline V CDR1 and CDR2: SGHRS, YFSETQ. CDR3 residues: CASSPAGWGEAFF. CDR3 nucleotides: TGCGCCAGCAGCCCGGCGGGATGGGGGGAAGCTTTCTTT.

Note on this clone: The identical CDR3 is also encoded by other nucleotide sequences in the sample. The chain uses TRBV5-1 and TRBJ1-2, with 8 bases that match TRBD1. The CDR3 runs to 13 residues. After removal of 0 bases from V and 7 bases from J, the junction contained 2 bases not matched to a gene. CDR1 and CDR2 from the germline V gene are SGHRS and YFSETQ. The CDR3: CASSLGQGLGYTF. CDR3 bases: TGCGCCAGCAGCTTGGGACAGGGGCTTGGCTACACCTTC.

This clone was seen a handful of times. This sequence joins TRBV10-2 and TRBJ1-3, with 8 positions matching TRBD1. After removal of 9 bases from V and 3 bases from J, the junction contained 7 bases not matched to a gene. The CDR3 runs to 14 residues. Germline assignment: CDR1 WSHSY and CDR2 SAAADI. The CDR3: CASARGLDGNTIYF. Here the CDR3 DNA reads TGCGCCAGTGCCAGGGGGCTAGATGGAAACACCATATATTTT.

The rearrangement uses TRBV2 and TRBJ2-7, with D unresolved. V shed 6 bases and J shed 3 bases, with 3 bases lying between them. This CDR3 has 10 amino acids. Germline-derived CDR1 and CDR2 are SNHLY and FYNNEI. CDR3 bases: TGTGCCAGCAGCAACTACGAGCAGTACTTC. The encoded protein is CASSNYEQYF. The full variable domain, in which reference TRBV2 and TRBJ2-7 provide the parts outside the CDR3, is EPEVTQTPSHQVTQMGQEVILRCVPISNHLYFYWYRQILGQKVEFLVSFYNNEISEKSEIFDDQFSVERPDGSNFTLKIRSTKLEDSAMYFCASSNYEQYFGPGTRLTVT.

V gene TRBV2 combines with J gene TRBJ2-2, with a weak D call TRBD2 (6 bases). Germline CDR1 reads SNHLY; CDR2 reads FYNNEI. V lost 6 bases to trimming and J lost 1 base, with 15 bases between them. This CDR3 region has 16 residues. CDR3 coding DNA: TGTGCCAGCAGAGGGACTCCGACAAGGAACACCGGGGAGCTGTTTTTT. This sequence encodes CASRGTPTRNTGELFF.

The CDR3 DNA is TGTGCCATCAGTGATCCAGGGGGCACCGGGGAGCTGTTTTTT. It encodes CAISDPGGTGELFF. The chain employs TRBV10-3 and TRBJ2-2, with 7 positions matching TRBD1. CDR3 length: 14 amino acids. V was pared by 3 bases and J by 4 bases, with 2 bases of the junction left unmatched. Germline values: CDR1 ENHRY, CDR2 SYGVKD.

As concerns this clone: In the same sample, other DNA sequences code for this CDR3. This CDR3 reads CASSLRGLVNEQFF. As DNA, the CDR3 is TGTGCCAGCAGCTTACGGGGACTAGTCAATGAGCAGTTCTTC. The chain is built from TRBV7-2 and TRBJ2-1; 8 positions match TRBD2. The CDR3 consists of 14 residues. Germline-derived CDR1 and CDR2 are SGHTA and FQGNSA. J was trimmed by 6 bases and V by 2 bases; bases with no gene match: 3.